Listed below are T cell receptor beta chains from one sample, sequenced in a study of shared clonotypes between healthy human individuals. Measured with immunoSEQ multiplex PCR; TCRdb has only the in-frame clones, and not every one. The data hold millions of clones, with roughly 96% observed a single time. The sample consisted of naive CD4+ T cells sorted from blood. These receptors all come from a man younger than 35 in good health. The CDR3 runs from the conserved cysteine through the conserved F or W. The D gene is left open where the match is weak. Rows may omit the clone size; those that give it use once, few, many or a size class.

cdr3_nt | cdr3_aa | clone_size | j_call | v_call | d_call
TGCGCCAGCAGTCAATTTCGCCCCTCAATTTCACCCCTCCACTTT | CASSQFRPSISPLHF | - | TRBJ1-6 | TRBV23-1 | -
TGTGCCAGCAGCGTTGGAATGTTGGTAGCGGGACGGAATGAGCAGTTCTTC | CASSVGMLVAGRNEQFF | - | TRBJ2-1 | TRBV9 | TRBD2
TGCAGCGTTGGAAACCGGAACACTGAAGCTTTCTTT | CSVGNRNTEAFF | - | TRBJ1-1 | TRBV29-1 | -
TGTGCCAGCTCACCAGGGACCTCGAAATCTCTAGCCAAAAACATTCAGTACTTC | CASSPGTSKSLAKNIQYF | - | TRBJ2-4 | TRBV18 | -
TGTGCCAGCAGTACGACTAGCGGCGGCTCCTACAATGAGCAGTTCTTC | CASSTTSGGSYNEQFF | - | TRBJ2-1 | TRBV28 | TRBD2
TGTGCCACCCTGAGCCCGGACTCCCACGAGCAGTACTTC | CATLSPDSHEQYF | - | TRBJ2-7 | TRBV5-4 | -
TGTGCCAGAAGATTTGAGAGGGTTGATAGCAATCAGCCCCAGCATTTT | CARRFERVDSNQPQHF | - | TRBJ1-5 | TRBV5-3 | -
TGTGCCAGTAGTGAATTGACTAAAGGACCGGATACGCAGTATTTT | CASSELTKGPDTQYF | once | TRBJ2-3 | TRBV19 | -
TGTGCCAGCAGCTTCTCGACGGGAGAGACCCAGTACTTC | CASSFSTGETQYF | - | TRBJ2-5 | TRBV11-2 | -
TGCAGCGTTGCATGGGGGGTGAACACTGAAGCTTTCTTT | CSVAWGVNTEAFF | - | TRBJ1-1 | TRBV29-1 | -
TGTGCCTGGAGTGGAAACAGGGGAAATCAGCCCCAGCATTTT | CAWSGNRGNQPQHF | - | TRBJ1-5 | TRBV30 | TRBD1